The T cell receptor (beta chain) described here comes from a study of neurological immune-mediated disorders. Study-level findings and limits: Because no CDR3 amino acid sequences were shared across subjects by expanded clones, private repertoires were suggested in all groups.

Time point reported: technical triplicate 2. The authors produced cDNA by 5'RACE using 10-nucleotide random UMIs. One entry per CDR3 protein, called by TCRdb with MiXCR from the 5' RACE reads. The repertoire holds around 56,000 distinct CDR3 sequences, less than 25% seen once, with roughly 4.6% in the top ten. CDR3 size: 17 residues. V gave up 2 bases and J gave up 4 bases, with 22 bases separating them. From germline, CDR1 is DFQATT and CDR2 SNEGSKA (reference sequence). A word on this clonotype: Its matching antigen is unknown.

This clonotype was obtained from a man aged 55 to 69 with HTLV-1-associated myelopathy (HAM/TSP). Sequencing was done on a sample of PBMCs. The genes are TRBV20-1 and TRBJ2-3; D may correspond to TRBD1 or TRBD2 (6 bases each). This CDR3 is CSARISGAGRIPDTQYF. DNA for the CDR3: TGCAGTGCTAGAATTTCGGGGGCAGGGCGGATTCCAGATACGCAGTATTTT.